This entry describes one T cell receptor (beta chain). The specificity of this receptor is unknown. No much larger clonotype is one base removed from it; base qualities were not supplied. This entry comes from a study of blood T cell repertoires in COVID-19 (TCRdb year 2020). In terms of the full investigation: The collaborator samples originated in the United States, Italy and Spain and spanned the acute and convalescent phases of COVID-19. Where available, HLA class I and class II types were obtained from metadata supplied by the sample provider rather than from assay-based typing. A freely available public database, intended as a resource for researchers studying the immune response to SARS-CoV-2, is where the repertoires were released. The material from the prospective study consisted of cDNA or gDNA derived from T cells, B-cell-depleted T cells, or PBMCs. Deeply sampled blood TCRbeta repertoires from subjects exposed to, actively infected with, or recovered from COVID-19 were included in the dataset. Samples came from the ongoing ImmuneRACE study (first 160 participants) plus 1,254 subjects from 6 global collaborators. Nearly every sample came with metadata listing a de-identified subject ID, COVID-19 status, age in years and sex. Beyond this particular receptor, the publication reports: The quantity of clinical and demographic metadata differed by source and by participant and was supplied without curation.

CDR1 MNHEY and CDR2 SVGAGI are derived from the germline V gene. Spanning cysteine to phenylalanine, the CDR3 consists of 15 amino acids. Of the read, only the CDR3 DNA is kept; its 45 bases are in frame from base 1. Trimming leaves V shorter by 6 bases and J shorter by 3 bases, with the junction holding 6 bases beyond the gene matches. TCRbeta CDR3 regions were amplified from genomic DNA by means of the immunoSEQ Assay, a bias-controlled multiplex PCR. Per the original workflow: Nucleated cell counts per sample were estimated from amplification of reference gene primers within the assay. Sequence reads were collapsed and filtered to measure the absolute abundance of every unique TCRbeta CDR3 rearrangement. For each sample, productive Simpson clonality was calculated as the square root of Simpson's diversity index over productive rearrangements. TCRdb re-hosts the immuneACCESS table, in-frame sequences only. Its copies lack some clones; in the studies checked, an unresolved V gene accounts for under half of them, and the cause for the rest is not known. That table gives V, J and clone size, and the DNA gave D and trimming. In all, the sample holds 220,000 or so clones, and 80% to 85% of those were seen once. Of the sample, approximately 20% is held by the ten largest clones.

Collaborating institutions collected whole blood in K2EDTA tubes following their own protocols. For TCRbeta analysis, collaborators shipped samples in one of three forms: frozen whole blood, isolated PBMCs, or DNA extracted from either of those sample types. Specimen: peripheral blood. The clonotype comes from a man in his thirties or forties with active or convalescent COVID-19. The rearranged segments are TRBV6-5 and TRBJ1-1, with 11 junctional bases fitting TRBD1. CDR3 sequence: CASSRTGGGDTEAFF. The DNA sequence is TGTGCCAGCAGCCGGACAGGGGGCGGGGACACTGAAGCTTTCTTT.